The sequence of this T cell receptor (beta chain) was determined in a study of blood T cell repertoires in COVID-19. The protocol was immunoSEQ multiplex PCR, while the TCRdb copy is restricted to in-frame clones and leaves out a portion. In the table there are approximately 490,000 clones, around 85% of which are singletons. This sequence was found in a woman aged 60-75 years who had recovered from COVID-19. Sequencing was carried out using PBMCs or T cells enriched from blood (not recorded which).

The CDR3 sequence is CASRTQGLDSPLHF. The DNA of the CDR3 is TGTGCCAGCAGGACCCAGGGATTAGATTCACCCCTCCACTTT. V and J are TRBV2 and TRBJ1-6; the D gene is possibly TRBD1 (5 bases). The V gene's germline CDR1 is SNHLY and CDR2 FYNNEI. Trimming took 6 bases from V and 8 from J, leaving 14 bases between them. CDR3 length: 14 amino acids.